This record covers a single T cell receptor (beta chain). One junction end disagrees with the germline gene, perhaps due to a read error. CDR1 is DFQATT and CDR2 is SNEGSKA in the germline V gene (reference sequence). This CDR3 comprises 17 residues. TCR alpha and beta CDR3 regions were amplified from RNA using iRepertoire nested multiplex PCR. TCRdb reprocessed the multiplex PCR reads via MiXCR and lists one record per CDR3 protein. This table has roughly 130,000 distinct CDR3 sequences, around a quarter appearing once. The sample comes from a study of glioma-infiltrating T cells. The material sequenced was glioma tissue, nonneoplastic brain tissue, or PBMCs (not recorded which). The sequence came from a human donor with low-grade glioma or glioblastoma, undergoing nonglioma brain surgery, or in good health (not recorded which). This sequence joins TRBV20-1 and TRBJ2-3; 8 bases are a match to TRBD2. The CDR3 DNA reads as TGCAGTGCTAGAGCACCTAGCGGGCGATCGAGCAAAGATACGCAGTATTTT. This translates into CSARAPSGRSSKDTQYF.